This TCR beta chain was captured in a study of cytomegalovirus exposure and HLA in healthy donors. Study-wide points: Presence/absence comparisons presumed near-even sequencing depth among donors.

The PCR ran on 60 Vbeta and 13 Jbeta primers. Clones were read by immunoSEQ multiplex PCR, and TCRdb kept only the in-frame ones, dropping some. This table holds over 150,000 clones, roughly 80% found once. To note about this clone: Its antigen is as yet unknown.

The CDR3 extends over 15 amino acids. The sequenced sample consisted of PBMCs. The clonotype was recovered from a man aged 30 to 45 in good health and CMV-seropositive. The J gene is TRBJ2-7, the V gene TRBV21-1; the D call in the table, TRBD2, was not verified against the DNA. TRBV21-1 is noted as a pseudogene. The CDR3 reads CASSNPTRIRYEQYF. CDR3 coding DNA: TGTGCCAGCAGCAACCCAACTAGAATCCGCTACGAGCAGTACTTC.